The 4 T cell receptor beta chains listed next were all sequenced from one sample in a study of tumor and adjacent non-tumor tissue in lung cancer. The template was RNA from unsorted bulk tissue. A modified ARM-PCR protocol with three rounds of nested PCR amplified TCRbeta. MiXCR was run by TCRdb on the multiplex PCR reads, yielding one entry per CDR3 protein. The sample has 75,000 to 80,000 distinct CDR3 sequences, 75% to 90% seen once. Sequenced material: lung tumor tissue. These receptors were obtained from a woman between 50 and 59 years old with non-small cell lung cancer.

A note on this clonotype: One end of the junction fails to match germline, which may point to a read error. The chain recombines TRBV6-5 with TRBJ2-7, with D uncertain. The CDR3 extends over 16 amino acids. Germline CDR1 and CDR2: MNHEY and SVGAGI. The CDR3 DNA follows: TGTGCCATCAGCCCCCATGAGAGCTTATCTACCCACGAGCAATACTTC. Encoded protein: CAISPHESLSTHEQYF.

Remarks on this clonotype: This could be a read error, since a much larger clone is one nucleotide away. This chain joins TRBV5-1 and TRBJ1-1, with D tentatively TRBD1 (6 bases). This CDR3 is built from 14 residues. Per germline, CDR1 SGHRS and CDR2 YFSETQ. CDR3 nucleotide sequence: TGCGCCAGCAGGTTGGGAGGGGGAGACACTGAAGCTTTCTTT. Its protein product is CASRLGGGDTEAFF.

This clonotype has a single count. The CDR3 DNA follows: TGTGCCAGCAGTTTAATATCAGGGGCCGCGCATGAGACCCAGTACTTC. Protein product: CASSLISGAAHETQYF. The chain combines TRBV12-3 or TRBV12-4 with TRBJ2-5; perhaps TRBD1 as D (6 bases). The V end was cut by 2 bases, the J end by 5 bases, with 18 bases between. This CDR3 has 16 amino acids.

This clonotype was counted only a few times. An end of the junction does not agree with germline; a read error may underlie this. The rearrangement joins TRBV11-1 to TRBJ2-3, with 9 bases aligning to TRBD1. The CDR3 extends over 13 amino acids. Per the germline V gene, CDR1 is SGHAT and CDR2 is FQDESV (reference sequence). CDR3 amino acids: CARRGTGMNTQYF. The CDR3 nucleotides are TGTGCCAGGAGAGGGACAGGGATGAATACACAGTATTTT.